These 26 T cell receptor beta chains were all obtained from the same sample, sequenced in a study of regulatory T cells in long-lasting Graves disease. Arm-PCR of CDR3 regions and iRepertoire HTBI primers were used to build TCR beta libraries. TCRdb independently ran MiXCR on the multiplex PCR reads; one entry per CDR3 protein. The sample shows about 220,000 distinct CDR3 sequences, around 20% of them seen only once. Time point given: newly diagnosed GD, antithyroid drugs for less than 3 months. Researchers made the TCR library from RNA that was extracted from PBMCs. Here the sequenced sample was peripheral blood mononuclear cells (PBMCs), taken at new diagnosis, from a patient treated with antithyroid drugs. The receptors were sampled from a female donor with Graves disease.

This clonotype was found many times. The rearrangement joins TRBV18 to TRBJ2-2, with D possibly being TRBD1 or TRBD2 (6 bases each). CDR3 length: 18 amino acids. Between the trimmed V and J ends, which lost 6 bases and 1 base, there was a span of 21 bases. CDR1 is KGHSH and CDR2 is LQKENI in the germline V gene. Written as DNA, the CDR3 is TGTGCCAGCTCGCCCATGACGGCCGGGGGCCGGAACACCGGGGAGCTGTTTTTT. It translates to CASSPMTAGGRNTGELFF.

The chain joins TRBV19 to TRBJ2-2, with 8 bases matching TRBD2. In germline, CDR1 is LNHDA, CDR2 SQIVND (reference sequence). There are 15 residues in the CDR3. The junction had 5 bases not matched to a gene; V was cut back by 7 bases and J by 1 base. The CDR3 DNA is TGTGCCAGTAACACAGCGGGGGTGAACACCGGGGAGCTGTTTTTT. Encoded protein: CASNTAGVNTGELFF.

Remarks on this clonotype: Given a much more abundant clone one base away, this may be a read error. This chain joins TRBV7-3 and TRBJ2-7; a possible D gene is TRBD1 (6 bases). The germline V and J ends were trimmed by 5 bases and 7 bases, with 24 bases remaining between them. Looked up from germline, CDR1 is SGHTA and CDR2 is FQGTGA. This CDR3 is 16 amino acids long. The DNA of the CDR3 is TGTGCCAGCAGCGCCCAAGGGCAGGGGTTATCCAATGAGCAGTACTTC. This translates into CASSAQGQGLSNEQYF.

This clonotype was detected many times. This chain links TRBV6-2 or TRBV6-3 with TRBJ2-1, with D possibly matching TRBD2 (6 bases). V lost 10 bases to trimming and J lost 4 bases, with 14 bases between them. Germline V gene lookup returns CDR1 MNHEY and CDR2 SVGEGT. This CDR3 is 13 amino acids long. The CDR3 DNA follows: TGTGCCACGGGGGACCCTCTTTACAATGAGCAGTTCTTC. Its translation is CATGDPLYNEQFF.

The chain links TRBV5-4 to TRBJ1-5; D is possibly TRBD1 (6 bases). In germline, CDR1 is SGHNT, CDR2 YYREEE (reference sequence). The CDR3 covers 16 residues. Trimming pared 0 bases from V and 6 bases from J, leaving 16 bases between. The CDR3 nucleotides are TGTGCCAGCAGCTTGGGCGGTATGGGGGGCGGTCAGCCCCAGCATTTT. Its translation is CASSLGGMGGGQPQHF.

This clonotype was detected ten times or more. The chain is built from TRBV6-1 and TRBJ1-2; D unclear. Trimming took off 1 base at V and 9 bases at J, with 9 bases between the two ends. Per germline, CDR1 MNHNS and CDR2 SASEGT. CDR3 size: 12 residues. The CDR3 spells CASSEGGVSYTF. In DNA, the CDR3 is TGTGCCAGCAGTGAAGGTGGGGTGAGCTACACCTTC.

The sample holds a few counts of this clonotype. The chain combines TRBV20-1 with TRBJ2-1, with 8 bases lining up with TRBD2. The CDR3 totals 17 residues. The germline gives CDR1 DFQATT, CDR2 SNEGSKA (reference sequence). V dropped 1 base and J dropped 2; count of bases not matched to a gene: 10. The CDR3, as DNA: TGCAGTGCTAGAGGATACTCGCGGGAGGAGCCCTACAATGAGCAGTTCTTC. Its translation: CSARGYSREEPYNEQFF.

J is TRBJ1-4 and V is TRBV4-2; 9 bases fit TRBD1. The junction had 2 bases not matched to a gene; V was cut back by 4 bases and J by 2 bases. The germline V gene has CDR1 LGHNA and CDR2 YNFKEQ. The CDR3 sequence is 15 residues long. The CDR3, as DNA: TGTGCCAGCAGCCCGGGGACAGGGACTAATGAAAAACTGTTTTTT. Protein sequence: CASSPGTGTNEKLFF.

The V and J genes are TRBV18 and TRBJ1-1; TRBD1 matches at 7 bases. The trim removed 8 bases at V and 4 bases at J, leaving 4 bases unmatched. CDR3 length: 12 residues. CDR1 and CDR2 (germline): KGHSH, LQKENI. CDR3 sequence: CASSRDSTEAFF. The DNA of the CDR3 is TGTGCCAGCAGCCGGGACAGCACTGAAGCTTTCTTT.

This clonotype was seen more than once but under ten times. This sequence joins TRBV20-1 and TRBJ2-1, with 10 bases identical to TRBD2. V trimming: 5 bases; J trimming: 1 base; junction bases outside the gene matches: 14. Germline CDR1 and CDR2: DFQATT and SNEGSKA (reference sequence). CDR3 size: 18 residues. Here the CDR3 reads CSADPPSGSGGSYNEQFF. The CDR3 DNA follows: TGCAGTGCTGACCCTCCTAGCGGGAGTGGCGGGTCCTACAATGAGCAGTTCTTC.

This clonotype was detected ten times or more. The chain is built from TRBV6-1 and TRBJ1-4; D unresolved. V shed 4 bases and J shed 4 bases, with 10 bases lying between them. The length of the CDR3 is 14 residues. Looked up from germline, CDR1 is MNHNS and CDR2 is SASEGT. The DNA of the CDR3 is TGTGCCAGCAGTGTAGAGCTCAATAATGAAAAACTGTTTTTT. This sequence encodes CASSVELNNEKLFF.

About this clonotype itself: This is likely an artifact of a read error, given a far larger clone one base away. The rearrangement uses TRBV11-2 and TRBJ2-5; 8 positions match TRBD2. The end of the DNA is better explained by TRBJ2-1, so the J call may be wrong. The CDR3 totals 14 residues. Germline V lookup: CDR1 SGHAT, CDR2 FQNNGV. The CDR3 spells CASRGSGEYNEQFF. CDR3 in DNA: TGTGCCAGCAGAGGTAGCGGGGAATACAATGAGCAGTTCTTC.

This chain connects TRBV19 to TRBJ1-4; possible D gene TRBD1, 6 bases. V lost 8 bases, J lost 7 bases, and 14 bases lay in between. Germline V gives CDR1 LNHDA, CDR2 SQIVND (reference sequence). CDR3 length equals 13 residues. Here the CDR3 DNA reads TGTGCCAGTGATGGGGGCGCAGGTGAAAAACTGTTTTTT. It codes for CASDGGAGEKLFF. Supplemented by reference TRBV19 and TRBJ1-4, the full variable domain reads DGGITQSPKYLFRKEGQNVTLSCEQNLNHDAMYWYRQDPGQGLRLIYYSQIVNDFQKGDIAEGYSVSREKKESFPLTVTSAQKNPTAFYLCASDGGAGEKLFFGSGTQLSVL.

Only a few counts were recorded for this clonotype. The chain recombines TRBV20-1 with TRBJ1-5; no clear D. Germline CDR1 DFQATT, CDR2 SNEGSKA (reference sequence). The ends were cut back, 3 bases at V and 3 bases at J, with 9 bases in the middle. The CDR3 loop spans 13 amino acids. This chain's CDR3 is CSAREVPNQPQHF. The CDR3 region has the DNA TGCAGTGCTAGGGAGGTCCCCAATCAGCCCCAGCATTTT.

A few counts support this clonotype. Germline is not matched at one junction end, which may reflect a read error. The chain links TRBV3-1 to TRBJ1-3; TRBD1 aligns across 7 bases. Germline V gene sequence: CDR1 LGHDT, CDR2 YNNKEL (reference sequence). The CDR3 sequence is 14 residues long. CDR3 DNA: TGTGCCAGCGGAGGGACAGATTATGGAAACACCATCTATTTT. Translated: CASGGTDYGNTIYF.

This clonotype was found a few times. V is TRBV9 and J is TRBJ2-1; 11 bases are shared with TRBD2. Losses at the gene ends were 4 bases for V and 0 bases for J; bases not matched to a gene: 9. CDR1 is SGDLS and CDR2 is YYNGEE in the germline V gene. CDR3 length: 18 residues. The CDR3 bases are TGTGCCAGCAGCCCCGGGACTAGCGGCCAGAGCTCCTACAATGAGCAGTTCTTC. Amino acid sequence: CASSPGTSGQSSYNEQFF.

This clonotype was seen ten or more times. The V gene is TRBV5-5, the J gene TRBJ1-5, with TRBD1 as a possible D gene (6 bases). The germline CDR1 and CDR2 sequences are SGHKS and YYEKEE (reference sequence). Trimming removed 4 bases at V and 1 base at J, with 15 bases between. The CDR3 sequence is 16 residues long. The CDR3: CASSARTAASNQPQHF. The CDR3 coding sequence is TGTGCCAGCAGCGCGCGGACAGCCGCCAGCAATCAGCCCCAGCATTTT.

This clonotype was counted at least ten times. The chain couples TRBV6-5 to TRBJ2-1; 10 bases match TRBD2. J was trimmed by 5 bases and V by 2 bases; bases with no gene match: 6. This CDR3 spans 16 amino acids. In germline, CDR1 is MNHEY, CDR2 SVGAGI. CDR3 region: CASSYTLAGAHNEQFF. CDR3 nucleotides: TGTGCCAGCAGTTACACCCTAGCGGGAGCCCACAATGAGCAGTTCTTC.

In its sample, this clonotype was seen many times. V and J are TRBV10-2 and TRBJ2-1; 7 bases are a match to TRBD2. The CDR3 spans 15 residues. With 4 bases clipped from V and 5 bases from J, the junction kept 8 bases outside the gene matches. CDR1 WSHSY and CDR2 SAAADI come from the germline V gene. DNA for the CDR3: TGCGCCAGCAGTGGGGCGGGGGAAACTAACAATGAGCAGTTCTTC. Amino acid sequence: CASSGAGETNNEQFF.

The table lists this clonotype with many counts. V is TRBV3-1 and J is TRBJ1-3, with unresolved D. V dropped 0 bases and J dropped 1 base, with 7 bases sitting between them. CDR1 is LGHDT and CDR2 is YNNKEL in the germline V gene (reference sequence). CDR3 size: 15 residues. CDR3 sequence reads: CASSQDGISGNTIYF. The CDR3 DNA is TGTGCCAGCAGCCAAGATGGGATTTCTGGAAACACCATATATTTT.

Notes on this clonotype: A much more abundant neighbour one base away suggests this may be a read error. The chain combines TRBV20-1 with TRBJ1-4; D not certain. The CDR3 is 15 amino acids. V was clipped by 0 bases and J by 10 bases, with 18 bases between them. Germline V lookup: CDR1 DFQATT, CDR2 SNEGSKA (reference sequence). CDR3 in DNA: TGCAGTGCTAGAGATCTGTTGACGGGTAGTGGAAAACTGTTTTTT. It translates to CSARDLLTGSGKLFF.

The CDR3 loop reads CASSVEGTSGSSEQFF. CDR3 coding DNA: TGTGCCAGCAGCGTAGAGGGGACTAGCGGGAGCAGTGAGCAGTTCTTC. The chain recombines TRBV9 with TRBJ2-1; 14 bases are shared with TRBD2. Germline V lookup: CDR1 SGDLS, CDR2 YYNGEE. This CDR3 contains 16 residues. Germline trimming cut 0 bases from V and 9 bases from J; bases unmatched to any gene: 5.

This clonotype has at least ten counts. The chain uses TRBV24-1 and TRBJ2-2; 7 positions match TRBD1. The CDR3 sequence is 15 residues long. From germline, CDR1 is KGHDR and CDR2 SFDVKD. Losses at the gene ends were 5 bases for V and 3 bases for J; bases not matched to a gene: 5. The CDR3 DNA reads TGTGCCACCAGTGCTCGTGACAGGGACACCGGGGAGCTGTTTTTT. Translated: CATSARDRDTGELFF.

This clonotype was picked up many times. The gene calls are TRBV30 and TRBJ2-7; 8 bases fit TRBD1. CDR1 is GTSNPN and CDR2 is SVGIG in the germline V gene (reference sequence). This CDR3 region has 15 residues. J lost 3 bases, V lost 2 bases, and 9 bases had no gene match. The CDR3 loop is CAWSTPRQGYYEQYF. The CDR3, as DNA: TGTGCCTGGAGTACACCTCGACAGGGGTACTACGAGCAGTACTTC.

Many counts were recorded for this clonotype. The chain employs TRBV6-5 and TRBJ2-5, with a possible D match to TRBD2 (5 bases). The CDR3 loop spans 13 amino acids. CDR1 MNHEY and CDR2 SVGAGI come from the germline V gene. The V end lost 4 bases, the J end lost 5 bases, and 11 bases lay between the germline ends. The CDR3 region has the DNA TGTGCCAGCAGTTGGGCGGGCTTGGAGACCCAGTACTTC. The encoded protein is CASSWAGLETQYF.

This clonotype was observed at least ten times. This chain joins TRBV12-3 or TRBV12-4 and TRBJ2-5, with 8 bases that match TRBD2. With 4 bases clipped from V and 4 bases from J, the junction kept 5 bases outside the gene matches. The CDR3 spans 14 residues. The chain's CDR3 is CASSSLAGLETQYF. The CDR3 DNA follows: TGTGCCAGCAGTTCGTTAGCGGGACTAGAGACCCAGTACTTC.